The present entry profiles one T cell receptor beta chain with its context. The antigen remains unidentified. Other DNA sequences of this sample code for an identical CDR3. The data stem from a study of shared clonotypes between healthy human individuals. Study findings and constraints: Shared clonotypes: 4.5% to 5% naive CD4, about 3.5% naive CD8, around 2.4% memory CD4, 0.4% to 0.45% memory CD8.

Original data processing: For the immunoSEQ data, sequences were junction-only without quality scores, so filtering differed. Assay: immunoSEQ multiplex PCR; the TCRdb copy retains only in-frame clones and omits some. The DNA was the basis for D and trimming; V, J and clone size are from that table. This repertoire shows about 2 million clones, approximately 94% found once; its top ten account for around 1.1%. Naive CD8 cells comprised CD45RO-negative, CCR7-positively selected cells, excluding terminally differentiated effector memory CD45RA+ cells. Trimming took off 5 bases at V and 0 bases at J, with 11 bases between the two ends. CDR1 and CDR2 from the germline V gene are MNHEY and SMNVEV (reference sequence). CDR3 size: 14 residues.

Specimen: naive CD8+ T cells sorted from blood. The chain carries TRBV27 and TRBJ2-7; D unclear. This receptor was identified in a man aged 18 to 30 in good health. CDR3 in amino acids: CASSLRPSSYEQYF. As DNA, the CDR3 is TGTGCCAGCAGTCTCCGGCCGAGCTCCTACGAGCAGTACTTC.